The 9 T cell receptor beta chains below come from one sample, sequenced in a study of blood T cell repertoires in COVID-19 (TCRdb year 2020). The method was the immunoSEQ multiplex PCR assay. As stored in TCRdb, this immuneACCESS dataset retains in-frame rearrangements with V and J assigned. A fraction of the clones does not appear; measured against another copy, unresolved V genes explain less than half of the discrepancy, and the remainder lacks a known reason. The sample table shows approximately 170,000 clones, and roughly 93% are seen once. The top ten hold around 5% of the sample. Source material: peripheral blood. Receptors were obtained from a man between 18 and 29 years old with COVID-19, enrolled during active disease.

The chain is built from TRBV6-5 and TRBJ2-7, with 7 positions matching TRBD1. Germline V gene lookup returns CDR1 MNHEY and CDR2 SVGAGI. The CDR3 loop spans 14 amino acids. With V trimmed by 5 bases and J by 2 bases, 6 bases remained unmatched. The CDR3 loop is CASSNVRGTYEQYF. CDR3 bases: TGTGCCAGCAGTAACGTCAGGGGGACCTACGAGCAGTACTTC.

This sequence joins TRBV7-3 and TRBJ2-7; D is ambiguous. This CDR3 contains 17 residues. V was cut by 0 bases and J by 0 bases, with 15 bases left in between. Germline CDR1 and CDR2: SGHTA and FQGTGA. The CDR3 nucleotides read TGTGCCAGCAGCTTAACTTATTCAGGCTCCCTCTCCTACGAGCAGTACTTC. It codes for CASSLTYSGSLSYEQYF.

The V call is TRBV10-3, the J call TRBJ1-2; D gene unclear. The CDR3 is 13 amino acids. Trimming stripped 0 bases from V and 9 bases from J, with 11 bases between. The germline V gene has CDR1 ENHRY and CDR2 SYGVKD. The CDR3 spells CAISESTRGSYTF. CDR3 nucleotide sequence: TGTGCCATCAGTGAGTCGACACGGGGAAGCTACACCTTC.

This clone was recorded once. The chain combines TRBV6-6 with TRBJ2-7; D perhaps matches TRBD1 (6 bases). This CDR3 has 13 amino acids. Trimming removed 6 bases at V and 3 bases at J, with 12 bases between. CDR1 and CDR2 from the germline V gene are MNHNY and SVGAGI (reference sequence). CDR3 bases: TGTGCCAGCAGCTCCGGGACATTCTACGAGCAGTACTTC. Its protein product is CASSSGTFYEQYF.

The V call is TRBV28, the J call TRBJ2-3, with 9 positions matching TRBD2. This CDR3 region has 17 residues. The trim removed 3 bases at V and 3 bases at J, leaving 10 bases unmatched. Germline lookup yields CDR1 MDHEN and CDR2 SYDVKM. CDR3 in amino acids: CASSFRWASGKTDTQYF. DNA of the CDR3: TGTGCCAGCAGTTTTCGGTGGGCTAGCGGGAAAACAGATACGCAGTATTTT.

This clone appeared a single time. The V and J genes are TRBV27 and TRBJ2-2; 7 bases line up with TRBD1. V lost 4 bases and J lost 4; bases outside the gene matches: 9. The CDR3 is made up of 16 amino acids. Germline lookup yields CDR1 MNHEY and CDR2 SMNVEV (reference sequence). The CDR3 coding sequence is TGTGCCAGCAGTTCCTCGACAGGGTCCATCACCGGGGAGCTGTTTTTT. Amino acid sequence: CASSSSTGSITGELFF.

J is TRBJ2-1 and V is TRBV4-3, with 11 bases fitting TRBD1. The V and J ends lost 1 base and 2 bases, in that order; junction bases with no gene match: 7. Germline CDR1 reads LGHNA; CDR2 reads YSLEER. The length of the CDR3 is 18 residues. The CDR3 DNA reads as TGCGCCAGCAGCCAAGCTCTATGGGGACAGGGGGCCTACAATGAGCAGTTCTTC. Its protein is CASSQALWGQGAYNEQFF.

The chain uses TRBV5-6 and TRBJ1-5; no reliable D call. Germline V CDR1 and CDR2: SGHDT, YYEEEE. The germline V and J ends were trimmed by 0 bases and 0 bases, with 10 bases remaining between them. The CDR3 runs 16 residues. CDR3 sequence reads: CASSLESTYSNQPQHF. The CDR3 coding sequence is TGTGCCAGCAGCTTGGAGTCAACTTATAGCAATCAGCCCCAGCATTTT.

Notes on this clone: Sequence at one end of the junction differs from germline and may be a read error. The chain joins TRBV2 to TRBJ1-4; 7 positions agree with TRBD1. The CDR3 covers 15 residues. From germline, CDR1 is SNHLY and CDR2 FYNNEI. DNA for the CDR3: TGTGCCAGCAGTGATTGGGGACAGTCAAATGAAAAACTGCTTTTT. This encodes CASSDWGQSNEKLLF.